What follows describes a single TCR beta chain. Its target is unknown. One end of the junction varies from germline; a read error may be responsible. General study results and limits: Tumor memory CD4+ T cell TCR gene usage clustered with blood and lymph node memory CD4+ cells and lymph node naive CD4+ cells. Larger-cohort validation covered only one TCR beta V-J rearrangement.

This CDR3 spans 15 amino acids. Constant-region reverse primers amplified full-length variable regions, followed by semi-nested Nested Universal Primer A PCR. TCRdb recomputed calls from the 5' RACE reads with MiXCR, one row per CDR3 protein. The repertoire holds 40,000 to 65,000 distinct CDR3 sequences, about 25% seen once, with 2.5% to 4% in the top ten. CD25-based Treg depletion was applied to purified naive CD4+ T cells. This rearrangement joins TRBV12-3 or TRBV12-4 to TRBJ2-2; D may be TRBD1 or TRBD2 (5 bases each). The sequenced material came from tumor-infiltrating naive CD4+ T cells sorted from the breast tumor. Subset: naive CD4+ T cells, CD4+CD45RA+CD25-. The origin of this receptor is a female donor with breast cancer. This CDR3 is CASSSAGSLSGERFF. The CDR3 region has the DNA TGTGCCAGCAGTTCGGCAGGGTCGTTGTCCGGGGAGCGGTTTTTT.